Listed below are T cell receptor beta chains from one sample, sequenced in a study of T cells after yellow fever vaccination. TCRdb redid the calling of the 5' RACE reads with MiXCR, one entry per CDR3 protein. The table lists fewer than 400,000 distinct CDR3 sequences, about 10% of them singletons. The input for sequencing was CD4+ T cells sorted from PBMCs, taken 45 days after the yellow fever booster vaccination. The source is a young man who received the YFV17D yellow fever vaccine. The CDR3 runs from the conserved cysteine through the conserved F or W. A D gene is named only where the DNA matches it firmly. For some rows the clone size is stated as once, few or many, or as a class when expanded; others skip it.

D gene: .
V gene: TRBV2
J gene: TRBJ2-5
clone size: many
CDR3 protein: CASNLARSYQETQYF
CDR3 DNA: TGTGCCAGCAACCTTGCCCGGTCATACCAAGAGACCCAGTACTTC

D gene: .
V gene: TRBV3-1
J gene: TRBJ1-6
clone size: .
CDR3 protein: CASSHAGPYNSPLHF
CDR3 DNA: TGTGCCAGCAGCCACGCGGGCCCGTATAATTCACCCCTCCACTTT

D gene: .
V gene: TRBV7-9
J gene: TRBJ1-1
clone size: .
CDR3 protein: CASSLVLTGNTEAFF
CDR3 DNA: TGTGCCAGCAGCTTAGTCTTGACAGGCAACACTGAAGCTTTCTTT

D gene: .
V gene: TRBV7-9
J gene: TRBJ2-2
clone size: .
CDR3 protein: CASSIQETGELFF
CDR3 DNA: TGTGCCAGCAGCATCCAAGAGACCGGGGAGCTGTTTTTT

D gene: .
V gene: TRBV12-5
J gene: TRBJ2-7
clone size: few
CDR3 protein: CASGLGYEQYF
CDR3 DNA: TGTGCTAGTGGTTTGGGGTACGAGCAGTACTTC

D gene: .
V gene: TRBV5-1
J gene: TRBJ1-1
clone size: few
CDR3 protein: CASSLGQVNTEAFF
CDR3 DNA: TGCGCCAGCAGCTTGGGGCAGGTTAACACTGAAGCTTTCTTT

D gene: .
V gene: TRBV6-2/TRBV6-3
J gene: TRBJ2-2
clone size: few
CDR3 protein: CASKGQTNTGELFF
CDR3 DNA: TGTGCCAGCAAAGGCCAGACCAACACCGGGGAGCTGTTTTTT

D gene: .
V gene: TRBV10-3
J gene: TRBJ2-1
clone size: few
CDR3 protein: CAISGPGGTENYVEQFF
CDR3 DNA: TGTGCCATCAGTGGACCAGGCGGGACAGAGAATTACGTAGAGCAGTTCTTC

D gene: .
V gene: TRBV9
J gene: TRBJ2-2
clone size: .
CDR3 protein: CASSVGGRNTGELFF
CDR3 DNA: TGTGCCAGCAGCGTGGGGGGACGGAACACCGGGGAGCTGTTTTTT

D gene: .
V gene: TRBV7-2
J gene: TRBJ1-2
clone size: few
CDR3 protein: CASSLDPRSNYGYTF
CDR3 DNA: TGTGCCAGCAGCTTGGACCCCCGATCGAACTATGGCTACACCTTC

D gene: .
V gene: TRBV6-1
J gene: TRBJ1-2
clone size: .
CDR3 protein: CASSEGRDYGYTF
CDR3 DNA: TGTGCCAGCAGTGAAGGGAGGGACTATGGCTACACCTTC

D gene: TRBD2
V gene: TRBV28
J gene: TRBJ2-1
clone size: many
CDR3 protein: CASSSWLAVAASSYNEQFF
CDR3 DNA: TGTGCCAGCAGTTCTTGGCTAGCGGTCGCCGCTAGCTCCTACAATGAGCAGTTCTTC

D gene: .
V gene: TRBV5-1
J gene: TRBJ1-5
clone size: few
CDR3 protein: CASSWRGPNQPQHF
CDR3 DNA: TGCGCCAGCAGCTGGCGGGGACCTAATCAGCCCCAGCATTTT

D gene: TRBD1
V gene: TRBV20-1
J gene: TRBJ2-3
clone size: few
CDR3 protein: CSASRDRFSDTQYF
CDR3 DNA: TGCAGTGCTAGTCGGGACAGGTTTTCAGATACGCAGTATTTT

D gene: .
V gene: TRBV28
J gene: TRBJ2-2
clone size: few
CDR3 protein: CASSNRRGHTGELFF
CDR3 DNA: TGTGCCAGCAGTAACCGCCGCGGCCACACCGGGGAGCTGTTTTTT

D gene: .
V gene: TRBV20-1
J gene: TRBJ1-6
clone size: .
CDR3 protein: CSARDWREGSSYNSPLHF
CDR3 DNA: TGCAGTGCTAGAGATTGGAGGGAGGGAAGCTCCTATAATTCACCCCTCCACTTT

D gene: .
V gene: TRBV7-2
J gene: TRBJ2-7
clone size: many
CDR3 protein: CASSLPPVYEQYF
CDR3 DNA: TGTGCCAGCAGCTTACCTCCAGTCTACGAGCAGTACTTC

D gene: .
V gene: TRBV20-1
J gene: TRBJ2-2
clone size: few
CDR3 protein: CSAEDRNTGELFF
CDR3 DNA: TGCAGTGCTGAAGACAGGAACACCGGGGAGCTGTTTTTT

D gene: .
V gene: TRBV7-2
J gene: TRBJ2-7
clone size: many
CDR3 protein: CASSDFPYEQYF
CDR3 DNA: TGTGCCAGCAGCGACTTCCCCTACGAGCAGTACTTC

D gene: .
V gene: TRBV27
J gene: TRBJ2-7
clone size: few
CDR3 protein: CASSLVPSSRASSYEQYF
CDR3 DNA: TGTGCCAGCAGTCTAGTCCCCTCTTCCAGGGCGAGCTCCTACGAGCAGTACTTC

D gene: TRBD2
V gene: TRBV12-3/TRBV12-4
J gene: TRBJ2-3
clone size: .
CDR3 protein: CASRPGTSGGDHTQYF
CDR3 DNA: TGTGCCAGCAGACCCGGGACTAGCGGGGGAGATCATACGCAGTATTTT

D gene: .
V gene: TRBV5-1
J gene: TRBJ1-1
clone size: many
CDR3 protein: CASSLAPGTTEAFF
CDR3 DNA: TGCGCCAGCAGCTTGGCCCCAGGGACCACTGAAGCTTTCTTT

D gene: .
V gene: TRBV19
J gene: TRBJ1-2
clone size: .
CDR3 protein: CASSPRRDISNYGYTF
CDR3 DNA: TGTGCCAGTAGTCCCCGGCGAGACATATCTAACTATGGCTACACCTTC

D gene: .
V gene: TRBV4-3
J gene: TRBJ2-3
clone size: few
CDR3 protein: CASSQEYADTQYF
CDR3 DNA: TGCGCCAGCAGCCAAGAGTACGCAGATACGCAGTATTTT

D gene: .
V gene: TRBV5-1
J gene: TRBJ2-3
clone size: few
CDR3 protein: CASSLEDTNTDTQYF
CDR3 DNA: TGCGCCAGCAGCTTGGAGGACACAAACACAGATACGCAGTATTTT

D gene: .
V gene: TRBV7-9
J gene: TRBJ2-1
clone size: many
CDR3 protein: CASSLFRVEGEQFF
CDR3 DNA: TGTGCCAGCAGCTTATTTCGGGTAGAGGGTGAGCAGTTCTTC

D gene: .
V gene: TRBV10-3
J gene: TRBJ2-1
clone size: .
CDR3 protein: CAISVETAQLRFF
CDR3 DNA: TGTGCCATCAGTGTCGAGACGGCCCAGCTTCGGTTCTTC

D gene: .
V gene: TRBV7-2
J gene: TRBJ2-5
clone size: many
CDR3 protein: CASSQQETQYF
CDR3 DNA: TGTGCCAGCAGTCAACAAGAGACCCAGTACTTC

D gene: .
V gene: TRBV18
J gene: TRBJ1-1
clone size: .
CDR3 protein: CASSLLVTGAFF
CDR3 DNA: TGTGCCAGCTCACTGCTTGTGACAGGAGCTTTCTTT

D gene: .
V gene: TRBV2
J gene: TRBJ1-2
clone size: .
CDR3 protein: CASMGAPPGYTF
CDR3 DNA: TGTGCCAGCATGGGGGCCCCCCCTGGCTACACCTTC

D gene: .
V gene: TRBV29-1
J gene: TRBJ2-1
clone size: many
CDR3 protein: CSVQSGAGWNEQFF
CDR3 DNA: TGCAGCGTTCAGTCCGGGGCAGGGTGGAATGAGCAGTTCTTC

D gene: .
V gene: TRBV4-2
J gene: TRBJ2-4
clone size: .
CDR3 protein: CASSPQHYRGGAAKNIQYF
CDR3 DNA: TGTGCCAGCAGCCCTCAACATTACAGGGGGGGAGCAGCCAAAAACATTCAGTACTTC

D gene: .
V gene: TRBV20-1
J gene: TRBJ1-4
clone size: .
CDR3 protein: CSARDPRGSNEKLFF
CDR3 DNA: TGCAGTGCTAGAGATCCCAGGGGATCTAATGAAAAACTGTTTTTT

D gene: .
V gene: TRBV6-6
J gene: TRBJ1-2
clone size: .
CDR3 protein: CASRAPMDSSYGYTF
CDR3 DNA: TGTGCCAGCAGAGCCCCTATGGACAGTTCCTATGGCTACACCTTC

D gene: .
V gene: TRBV25-1
J gene: TRBJ2-2
clone size: .
CDR3 protein: CASSPTGPGELFF
CDR3 DNA: TGTGCCAGCAGTCCCACCGGGCCCGGGGAGCTGTTTTTT

D gene: .
V gene: TRBV28
J gene: TRBJ1-2
clone size: .
CDR3 protein: CASTLDSVPGYTF
CDR3 DNA: TGTGCCAGCACCCTGGACTCGGTTCCTGGCTACACCTTC

D gene: TRBD2
V gene: TRBV6-2/TRBV6-3
J gene: TRBJ2-1
clone size: .
CDR3 protein: CASSFSPAGTSGGRADNEQFF
CDR3 DNA: TGTGCCAGCAGTTTCTCCCCGGCGGGGACTAGCGGGGGACGCGCGGACAATGAGCAGTTCTTC

D gene: .
V gene: TRBV29-1
J gene: TRBJ2-5
clone size: many
CDR3 protein: CSVSPFGTYQETQYF
CDR3 DNA: TGCAGCGTTTCCCCTTTTGGAACGTACCAAGAGACCCAGTACTTC

D gene: .
V gene: TRBV7-3
J gene: TRBJ2-3
clone size: .
CDR3 protein: CASSGVTDTQYF
CDR3 DNA: TGTGCCAGCAGCGGAGTTACAGATACGCAGTATTTT

D gene: .
V gene: TRBV9
J gene: TRBJ2-1
clone size: few
CDR3 protein: CASNYRGGRGEQFF
CDR3 DNA: TGTGCCAGCAATTACAGGGGAGGGAGGGGTGAGCAGTTCTTC

D gene: .
V gene: TRBV13
J gene: TRBJ1-1
clone size: .
CDR3 protein: CASSFTWDTEAFF
CDR3 DNA: TGTGCCAGCAGCTTTACCTGGGACACTGAAGCTTTCTTT

D gene: TRBD2
V gene: TRBV10-3
J gene: TRBJ2-5
clone size: few
CDR3 protein: CAISESERGRLQETQYF
CDR3 DNA: TGTGCCATCAGTGAGTCTGAGCGGGGTCGGTTACAAGAGACCCAGTACTTC

D gene: .
V gene: TRBV2
J gene: TRBJ1-3
clone size: many
CDR3 protein: CASSELADTIYF
CDR3 DNA: TGTGCCAGCAGTGAGTTGGCCGACACCATATATTTT

D gene: .
V gene: TRBV7-8
J gene: TRBJ1-2
clone size: .
CDR3 protein: CASSLEGSGYTF
CDR3 DNA: TGTGCCAGCAGCTTAGAAGGAAGTGGCTACACCTTC

D gene: TRBD2
V gene: TRBV20-1
J gene: TRBJ2-5
clone size: many
CDR3 protein: CSSPASGKETQYF
CDR3 DNA: TGCAGTTCCCCTGCTAGCGGGAAAGAGACCCAGTACTTC

D gene: .
V gene: TRBV12-3/TRBV12-4
J gene: TRBJ1-5
clone size: few
CDR3 protein: CASAYVNSNQPQHF
CDR3 DNA: TGTGCCAGCGCCTATGTCAATAGCAATCAGCCCCAGCATTTT

D gene: .
V gene: TRBV7-8
J gene: TRBJ1-1
clone size: .
CDR3 protein: CASSLAPFGPEAFF
CDR3 DNA: TGTGCCAGCAGCTTAGCGCCATTTGGGCCTGAAGCTTTCTTT

D gene: TRBD1
V gene: TRBV5-8
J gene: TRBJ2-2
clone size: .
CDR3 protein: CASRKTGLVLMFF
CDR3 DNA: TGTGCCAGCCGCAAGACAGGGCTGGTGTTGATGTTTTTT

D gene: .
V gene: TRBV5-1
J gene: TRBJ1-4
clone size: .
CDR3 protein: CARMGREKLFF
CDR3 DNA: TGCGCCAGGATGGGACGGGAAAAACTGTTTTTT

D gene: TRBD2
V gene: TRBV7-3
J gene: TRBJ2-3
clone size: many
CDR3 protein: CASSLTLAGSGDTQYF
CDR3 DNA: TGTGCCAGCAGCTTAACTCTAGCGGGGTCAGGGGATACGCAGTATTTT

D gene: TRBD2
V gene: TRBV5-1
J gene: TRBJ2-5
clone size: many
CDR3 protein: CASSLEPGGQETQYF
CDR3 DNA: TGCGCCAGCAGCTTGGAACCGGGGGGGCAGGAGACCCAGTACTTC

D gene: .
V gene: TRBV6-5
J gene: TRBJ2-3
clone size: few
CDR3 protein: CASSSLTGTDTQYF
CDR3 DNA: TGTGCCAGCAGTTCTTTGACAGGCACAGATACGCAGTATTTT

D gene: TRBD1
V gene: TRBV6-5
J gene: TRBJ1-1
clone size: few
CDR3 protein: CASSQDRAVTEAFF
CDR3 DNA: TGTGCCAGCAGCCAGGACAGGGCGGTCACTGAAGCTTTCTTT

D gene: .
V gene: TRBV29-1
J gene: TRBJ1-4
clone size: few
CDR3 protein: CSVEDLDRREKLFF
CDR3 DNA: TGCAGCGTTGAAGACTTGGACCGAAGAGAAAAACTGTTTTTT

D gene: .
V gene: TRBV20-1
J gene: TRBJ1-4
clone size: .
CDR3 protein: CSVILSTNEKLFF
CDR3 DNA: TGCAGTGTAATACTATCAACTAATGAAAAACTGTTTTTT

D gene: TRBD1
V gene: TRBV5-4
J gene: TRBJ1-1
clone size: .
CDR3 protein: CASSYPPGQEYTEAFF
CDR3 DNA: TGTGCCAGCAGCTACCCCCCGGGACAGGAGTACACTGAAGCTTTCTTT

D gene: .
V gene: TRBV11-2
J gene: TRBJ1-1
clone size: few
CDR3 protein: CASSSEGRMAWGEAFF
CDR3 DNA: TGTGCCAGCAGCTCAGAGGGGCGGATGGCTTGGGGTGAAGCTTTCTTT